Each of the 24 T cell receptor beta chains below was sequenced from the same sample in a study of OX40 agonist ivuxolimab in advanced cancers. Library generation was performed with the immunoSEQ multiplex PCR assay. Sourced from immuneACCESS, this table was stored by TCRdb with only in-frame sequences that have V and J called. A share of the clones is absent; for the studies checked, an unresolved V gene accounts for under half, and the remainder has no known explanation. Across this sample there are about 150,000 clones, with around 94% seen only once. The ten most abundant clones make up 0.3% to 0.35% of the sample. The specimen comprised CD4+ or CD8+ T cells sorted from blood, sampled in a trial of the OX40 agonist ivuxolimab. All receptors come from an adult with an advanced solid tumor such as melanoma, head and neck, liver or kidney cancer.

V usage is TRBV9 and J usage is TRBJ1-1; D is undetermined. The CDR3 is 15 amino acids. V lost 0 bases to trimming and J lost 0 bases, with 9 bases between them. Germline CDR1 is SGDLS and CDR2 is YYNGEE. The CDR3 DNA follows: TGTGCCAGCAGCGTAGTCGGCCAGGTGAACACTGAAGCTTTCTTT. This encodes CASSVVGQVNTEAFF.

The chain is built from TRBV6-1 and TRBJ2-4; D not certain. Trimming stripped 3 bases from V and 3 bases from J, with 6 bases between. Germline values: CDR1 MNHNS, CDR2 SASEGT. CDR3 length: 13 amino acids. The CDR3 DNA sequence: TGTGCCAGCAGTGATTTCTTCAAAAACATTCAGTACTTC. Encoded protein: CASSDFFKNIQYF.

The chain is built from TRBV21-1 and TRBJ2-7. TRBV21-1 is deemed a pseudogene. CDR3 length: 15 residues. The CDR3: CASSKGNSASYEQYF. As DNA, the CDR3 is TGTGCCAGCAGCAAAGGGAACTCGGCTTCCTACGAGCAGTACTTC.

The chain carries TRBV4-3 and TRBJ2-1, with TRBD2 matching over 7 bases. The ends lost 0 bases at V and 2 bases at J; junction bases unmatched: 10. The germline gives CDR1 LGHNA, CDR2 YSLEER. CDR3 size: 18 residues. The CDR3: CASSQDLAAGVTYNEQFF. The CDR3 DNA sequence: TGCGCCAGCAGCCAAGATCTCGCGGCGGGAGTAACCTACAATGAGCAGTTCTTC.

This clone was detected once. The chain recombines TRBV2 with TRBJ1-2, with 7 bases identical to TRBD1. CDR1 is SNHLY and CDR2 is FYNNEI in the germline V gene. V lost 7 bases and J lost 2; bases outside the gene matches: 7. This CDR3 comprises 14 residues. This CDR3 is CASTQTGQNYGYTF. As DNA, the CDR3 is TGTGCCAGCACCCAGACGGGACAGAACTATGGCTACACCTTC.

The chain has TRBV28 and TRBJ1-2; perhaps TRBD1 as D (5 bases). This CDR3 has 14 amino acids. V was pared by 9 bases and J by 0 bases, with 14 bases between. Germline V gene data show CDR1 as MDHEN and CDR2 as SYDVKM. The CDR3: CASSGVSANYGYTF. CDR3 in DNA: TGTGCCAGTTCGGGGGTTTCGGCTAACTATGGCTACACCTTC.

The chain joins TRBV18 to TRBJ1-2; tentative D call: TRBD1 (5 bases). Per the germline V gene, CDR1 is KGHSH and CDR2 is LQKENI. The CDR3 is 15 residues long. The V end lost 3 bases, the J end lost 4 bases, and 15 bases lay between the germline ends. The CDR3 region is CASSPGRGRSYGYTF. The CDR3 DNA follows: TGTGCCAGCTCACCCGGGAGGGGTCGGAGCTATGGCTACACCTTC. Complete variable domain (other parts from reference TRBV18 and TRBJ1-2): NAGVMQNPRHLVRRRGQEARLRCSPMKGHSHVYWYRQLPEEGLKFMVYLQKENIIDESGMPKERFSAEFPKEGPSILRIQQVVRGDSAAYFCASSPGRGRSYGYTFGSGTRLTVV.

The chain is built from TRBV7-9 and TRBJ2-3, with a possible D match to TRBD1 (5 bases). V shed 5 bases and J shed 6 bases, with 12 bases lying between them. The CDR3 consists of 13 residues. CDR1 is SEHNR and CDR2 is FQNEAQ in the germline V gene (reference sequence). In DNA, the CDR3 is TGTGCCAGCAGCCTTAGGGGTGTGGATACGCAGTATTTT. Protein sequence: CASSLRGVDTQYF.

The chain couples TRBV7-2 to TRBJ2-2; possible D gene TRBD2, 5 bases. V lost 1 base to trimming and J lost 7 bases, with 7 bases between them. CDR1 SGHTA and CDR2 FQGNSA come from the germline V gene. The CDR3 covers 13 residues. CDR3 sequence (DNA): TGTGCCAGCAGCTTAGTAGCGTTCGGGGAGCTGTTTTTT. Translating it yields CASSLVAFGELFF. Looking up the rest from reference TRBV7-2 and TRBJ2-2 gives the full variable domain: GAGVSQSPSNKVTEKGKDVELRCDPISGHTALYWYRQSLGQGLEFLIYFQGNSAPDKSGLPSDRFSAERTGGSVSTLTIQRTQQEDSAVYLCASSLVAFGELFFGEGSRLTVL.

The chain uses TRBV29-1 and TRBJ1-1; no definite D call. Trimming left V 5 bases short and J 2 bases short, with 15 bases between. Germline values: CDR1 SQVTM, CDR2 ANQGSEA. This CDR3 spans 14 amino acids. The CDR3 is CSVKGRLTNTEAFF. In DNA, the CDR3 is TGCAGCGTTAAAGGTAGACTCACAAACACTGAAGCTTTCTTT.

A few counts support this clone. This chain joins TRBV27 and TRBJ2-7; TRBD2 matches 8 bases. The CDR3 runs to 14 residues. CDR1 MNHEY and CDR2 SMNVEV come from the germline V gene (reference sequence). V trimming: 7 bases; J trimming: 9 bases; junction bases outside the gene matches: 14. The CDR3 sequence is CASTPGLGVGGQYF. CDR3 DNA sequence: TGTGCCAGCACTCCGGGACTAGGGGTGGGAGGGCAGTACTTC.

The chain combines TRBV4-3 with TRBJ2-5, with D uncertain. The CDR3 runs 17 residues. The germline V gene has CDR1 LGHNA and CDR2 YSLEER. Trimming shortened V by 4 bases and J by 1 base, and 19 bases separated the two germline ends. In DNA, the CDR3 is TGCGCCAGCAGCCCTATGGTACACGCAGCCTCCCAAGAGACCCAGTACTTC. Residues: CASSPMVHAASQETQYF.

J is TRBJ2-1 and V is TRBV28; the D gene is possibly TRBD2 (6 bases). This CDR3 region has 16 residues. The germline V and J ends were trimmed by 6 bases and 3 bases, with 18 bases remaining between them. Looked up from germline, CDR1 is MDHEN and CDR2 is SYDVKM. Written as DNA, the CDR3 is TGTGCCAGCAGGCCAGGCGGGGACCGCCGCTACAATGAGCAGTTCTTC. The encoded protein is CASRPGGDRRYNEQFF.

The chain has TRBV4-1 and TRBJ1-5; D remains ambiguous. The CDR3 runs 15 residues. Trimming left V 5 bases short and J 3 bases short, with 14 bases between. The germline V gene encodes CDR1 MGHRA and CDR2 YSYEKL. The CDR3 is CASSSQLHPNQPQHF. In DNA form, the CDR3 reads TGCGCCAGCAGCAGTCAGCTGCATCCCAATCAGCCCCAGCATTTT.

This clone was seen only a few times. The chain is built from TRBV28 and TRBJ1-3; D is uncertain. Germline CDR1 and CDR2: MDHEN and SYDVKM. The CDR3 extends over 16 amino acids. Trimming left V 5 bases short and J 0 bases short, with 14 bases between. For the CDR3, the DNA is TGTGCCAGCAGTCTATCACAGAGTACCTCTGGAAACACCATATATTTT. Protein: CASSLSQSTSGNTIYF.

The V call is TRBV7-2, the J call TRBJ2-1, with 7 nucleotides matching TRBD1. The V segment lost 1 base and the J segment 2 bases; nucleotides outside the gene matches: 2. The CDR3 runs 15 residues. In germline, CDR1 is SGHTA, CDR2 FQGNSA. This CDR3 reads CASSLEGAPYNEQFF. The DNA for the CDR3 is TGTGCCAGCAGCTTAGAGGGGGCTCCCTACAATGAGCAGTTCTTC.

Concerning this clone itself: The junction does not match germline at one end; this may be a read error. The chain carries TRBV6-5 and TRBJ2-7, with TRBD2 as a possible D gene (6 bases). The CDR3 runs 12 residues. Looked up from germline, CDR1 is MNHEY and CDR2 is SVGAGI. For the CDR3, the DNA is TGTGCCAGCAGTCAACCCGGGACTCCCTGGAACTTC. Its protein is CASSQPGTPWNF.

V gene TRBV28 combines with J gene TRBJ1-2, with 7 bases matching TRBD1. This CDR3 region has 13 residues. J gave up 9 bases and V 4 bases, and 8 bases lay outside the gene matches. Germline-derived CDR1 and CDR2 are MDHEN and SYDVKM. The CDR3 is CASSSGGESSYTF. The CDR3 bases are TGTGCCAGCAGTTCAGGGGGTGAGAGTAGCTACACCTTC.

The CDR3 nucleotides read TGTGCCAGCAGTACGGCCTACGAGCAGTACTTC. The encoded protein is CASSTAYEQYF. V is TRBV6-1 and J is TRBJ2-7; D is unclear. Trimming cost V 5 bases and J 2 bases, with 4 bases left between them. Germline-derived CDR1 and CDR2 are MNHNS and SASEGT. The length of the CDR3 is 11 residues.

This clone has a single count. This sequence joins TRBV19 and TRBJ1-2; D call uncertain. V was pared by 7 bases and J by 6 bases, with 9 bases between. The CDR3 runs 11 residues. Germline V gene data show CDR1 as LNHDA and CDR2 as SQIVND (reference sequence). The CDR3 DNA reads as TGTGCCAGTATACGCGGCCATGGCTACACCTTC. It translates to CASIRGHGYTF.

V and J are TRBV5-1 and TRBJ2-7; 14 positions match TRBD2. The CDR3 has 21 residues. Germline V gene lookup returns CDR1 SGHRS and CDR2 YFSETQ. V was clipped by 3 bases and J by 0 bases; unmatched bases: 17. CDR3: CASSSVLTGTGTSGGSYEQYF. For the CDR3, the DNA is TGCGCCAGCAGCTCTGTTTTGACCGGGACAGGGACTAGCGGGGGCTCCTACGAGCAGTACTTC.

This chain uses TRBV5-4 with TRBJ1-2, with D uncertain. This CDR3 contains 13 residues. Germline V gene sequence: CDR1 SGHNT, CDR2 YYREEE (reference sequence). Trimming removed 0 bases at V and 7 bases at J, with 10 bases between. As DNA, the CDR3 is TGTGCCAGCAGCTTGGCCCTCGCTAGTGGCTACACCTTC. Translated, it gives CASSLALASGYTF. The full variable domain, completed using reference TRBV5-4 and TRBJ1-2, is ETGVTQSPTHLIKTRGQQVTLRCSSQSGHNTVSWYQQALGQGPQFIFQYYREEENGRGNFPPRFSGLQFPNYSSELNVNALELDDSALYLCASSLALASGYTFGSGTRLTVV.

V usage is TRBV2 and J usage is TRBJ2-3; 10 bases map to TRBD2. With 1 base clipped from V and 6 bases from J, the junction kept 4 bases outside the gene matches. CDR1 and CDR2 (germline): SNHLY, FYNNEI. The CDR3 is made up of 15 amino acids. CDR3 DNA sequence: TGTGCCAGCAGTGAAGTGGGACTAGCGAGGGATACGCAGTATTTT. As protein: CASSEVGLARDTQYF. Filled out from reference TRBV2 and TRBJ2-3, the complete variable domain reads EPEVTQTPSHQVTQMGQEVILRCVPISNHLYFYWYRQILGQKVEFLVSFYNNEISEKSEIFDDQFSVERPDGSNFTLKIRSTKLEDSAMYFCASSEVGLARDTQYFGPGTRLTVL.

The rearrangement joins TRBV7-2 to TRBJ2-4; D uncertain. V lost 4 bases to trimming and J lost 1 base, with 14 bases between them. This CDR3 region has 16 residues. The germline V gene has CDR1 SGHTA and CDR2 FQGNSA. CDR3 DNA sequence: TGTGCCAGCAGCTCTTCACGGGTGGGTGCCAAAAACATTCAGTACTTC. This translates into CASSSSRVGAKNIQYF. The entire variable domain, with the rest obtained from reference TRBV7-2 and TRBJ2-4, is as follows: GAGVSQSPSNKVTEKGKDVELRCDPISGHTALYWYRQSLGQGLEFLIYFQGNSAPDKSGLPSDRFSAERTGGSVSTLTIQRTQQEDSAVYLCASSSSRVGAKNIQYFGAGTRLSVL.